This T cell receptor (beta chain) was profiled in a study of beta chain features in type 1 diabetes. This clone has more than one count but fewer than ten. Cell sorting via CD45RO/CCR7/CD25/CD127/CD95/CD27 was performed to obtain CD4+ naive, central memory, regulatory and stem cell-like memory cells. The sequenced template was cDNA made from the entire isolated RNA. The data were produced by immunoSEQ multiplex PCR, yet TCRdb's version contains in-frame clones alone and is incomplete. Of more than 150,000 clones listed, more than 9.5% are singletons. The clonotype originates from a man aged 18 to 30 in good health. Specimen: central memory CD4+ T cells from blood.

The CDR3 DNA reads as TGTGCCAGCAGCCCCCCCGGTGGCTATGGCTACACCTTC. Translation gives CASSPPGGYGYTF. The gene calls are TRBV7-2 and TRBJ1-2; D unresolved. The V gene lost 5 bases and the J gene lost 4 bases, with 11 bases spanning the gap. CDR3 length: 13 residues. CDR1 is SGHTA, CDR2 FQGNSA, per germline.